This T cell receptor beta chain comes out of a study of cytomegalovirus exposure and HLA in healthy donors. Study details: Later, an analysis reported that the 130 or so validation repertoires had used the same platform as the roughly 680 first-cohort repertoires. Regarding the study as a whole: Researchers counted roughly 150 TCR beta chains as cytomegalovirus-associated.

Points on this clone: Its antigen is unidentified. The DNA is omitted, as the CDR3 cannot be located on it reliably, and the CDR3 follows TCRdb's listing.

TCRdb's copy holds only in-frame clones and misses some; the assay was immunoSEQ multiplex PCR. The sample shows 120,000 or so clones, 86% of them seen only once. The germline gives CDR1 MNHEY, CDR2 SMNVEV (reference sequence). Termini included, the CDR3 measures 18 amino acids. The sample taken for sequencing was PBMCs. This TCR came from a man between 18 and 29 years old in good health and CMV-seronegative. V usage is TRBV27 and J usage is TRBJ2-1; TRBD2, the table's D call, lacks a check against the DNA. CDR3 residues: CASSSSTSGRPLGNEQFF.